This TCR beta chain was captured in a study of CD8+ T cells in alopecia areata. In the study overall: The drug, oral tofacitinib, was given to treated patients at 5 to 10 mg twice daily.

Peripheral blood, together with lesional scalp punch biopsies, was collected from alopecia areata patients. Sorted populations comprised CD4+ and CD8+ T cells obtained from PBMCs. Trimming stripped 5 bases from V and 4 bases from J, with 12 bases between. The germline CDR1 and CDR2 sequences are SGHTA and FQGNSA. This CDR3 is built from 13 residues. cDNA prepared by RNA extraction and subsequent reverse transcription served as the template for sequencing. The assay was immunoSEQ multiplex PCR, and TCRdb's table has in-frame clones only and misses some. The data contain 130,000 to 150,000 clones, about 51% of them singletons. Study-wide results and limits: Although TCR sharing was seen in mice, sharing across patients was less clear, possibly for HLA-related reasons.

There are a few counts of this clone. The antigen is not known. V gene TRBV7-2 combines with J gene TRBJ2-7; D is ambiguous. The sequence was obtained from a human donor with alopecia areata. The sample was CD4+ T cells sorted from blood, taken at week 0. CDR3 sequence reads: CASSPSPGYEQYF. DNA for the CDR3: TGTGCCAGCAGCCCTAGTCCAGGTTACGAGCAGTACTTC.